These 31 T cell receptor beta chains share one sample of origin, sequenced in a study of CD8 T cells in ankylosing spondylitis. TCRdb analysed the 5' RACE reads with MiXCR anew, one entry per CDR3 protein. The profile shows under 200,000 distinct CDR3 sequences, around a tenth of them singletons. The specimen sequenced was blood, either unsorted or a sorted T cell fraction (not recorded which). Receptors were obtained from a male donor with ankylosing spondylitis or in good health (not recorded which).

In this sample, this clonotype turned up many times. The chain employs TRBV5-1 and TRBJ1-1, with 9 bases that match TRBD1. The CDR3 sequence is 14 residues long. Germline trimming cut 4 bases from V and 5 bases from J; bases unmatched to any gene: 6. From germline, CDR1 is SGHRS and CDR2 YFSETQ. Here the CDR3 DNA reads TGCGCCAGCAGCCGAGTCGGACAGGGGACTGAAGCTTTCTTT. Translated: CASSRVGQGTEAFF.

This clonotype was detected a few times. The chain couples TRBV27 to TRBJ2-2; 7 bases are a match to TRBD2. Germline CDR1 and CDR2: MNHEY and SMNVEV (reference sequence). CDR3 length: 14 residues. With V trimmed by 3 bases and J by 6 bases, 4 bases remained unmatched. CDR3 nucleotides: TGTGCCAGCAGTTTCTACGGGAGGCCCGGGGAGCTGTTTTTT. This gives the protein CASSFYGRPGELFF.

This clonotype was seen only a few times. The V gene is TRBV6-2 or TRBV6-3, the J gene TRBJ1-3; D is possibly TRBD1 (6 bases). The germline V gene encodes CDR1 MNHEY and CDR2 SVGEGT. The CDR3 totals 16 residues. Trimming cost V 6 bases and J 0 bases, with 15 bases left between them. The CDR3 DNA sequence: TGTGCCAGCAGGCCCCTTCCAGGGGTCTCTGGAAACACCATATATTTT. Amino acids: CASRPLPGVSGNTIYF.

DNA for the CDR3: TGCAGCGTTGCTACCCCCCGCTACAATGAGCAGTTCTTC. As protein: CSVATPRYNEQFF. This chain joins TRBV29-1 and TRBJ2-1, with D unclear. This CDR3 spans 13 amino acids. V was clipped by 4 bases and J by 3 bases, with 10 bases between them. Germline V gene sequence: CDR1 SQVTM, CDR2 ANQGSEA.

At least ten counts were recorded for this clonotype. The chain carries TRBV14 and TRBJ2-7, with 9 nucleotides matching TRBD2. V lost 1 base, J lost 6 bases, and 4 bases stayed unmatched. In germline, CDR1 is SGHDN, CDR2 FVKESK. The CDR3 runs 14 residues. This CDR3 is CASSQGSGRTEQYF. CDR3 DNA: TGTGCCAGCAGCCAAGGTAGCGGGAGAACCGAGCAGTACTTC.

The chain combines TRBV5-1 with TRBJ1-1, with TRBD1 as a possible D gene (6 bases). With 0 bases removed from V and 5 bases from J, the gap between germline ends came to 11 bases. Germline values: CDR1 SGHRS, CDR2 YFSETQ. The CDR3 consists of 14 residues. CDR3 in amino acids: CASSLEGVKTEAFF. The CDR3 DNA reads as TGCGCCAGCAGCTTGGAGGGGGTAAAAACTGAAGCTTTCTTT. The complete variable domain, with remaining parts taken from reference TRBV5-1 and TRBJ1-1, reads KAGVTQTPRYLIKTRGQQVTLSCSPISGHRSVSWYQQTPGQGLQFLFEYFSETQRNKGNFPGRFSGRQFSNSRSEMNVSTLELGDSALYLCASSLEGVKTEAFFGQGTRLTVV.

There are a few counts of this clonotype. V is TRBV2 and J is TRBJ2-3, with no clear D. Per the germline V gene, CDR1 is SNHLY and CDR2 is FYNNEI. V was trimmed by 4 bases and J by 3 bases, leaving 8 bases between them. The length of the CDR3 is 13 residues. CDR3 residues: CASSVGYTDTQYF. The CDR3 nucleotides read TGTGCCAGCAGTGTCGGATATACAGATACGCAGTATTTT.

This sequence joins TRBV18 and TRBJ1-2, with D maybe TRBD1 (5 bases). There are 13 residues in the CDR3. In germline, CDR1 is KGHSH, CDR2 LQKENI. Trimming stripped 3 bases from V and 5 bases from J, with 10 bases between. CDR3 DNA sequence: TGTGCCAGCTCACCCGGGACGGAGTATGGCTACACCTTC. Its translation: CASSPGTEYGYTF.

This clonotype came up many times. The chain employs TRBV29-1 and TRBJ2-1; D might be TRBD2 (6 bases). V lost 3 bases to trimming and J lost 0 bases, with 12 bases between them. Germline CDR1 and CDR2: SQVTM and ANQGSEA. The CDR3 is 15 amino acids. The CDR3 reads CSVDERGSSYNEQFF. CDR3 DNA: TGCAGCGTTGATGAACGGGGGAGCTCCTACAATGAGCAGTTCTTC.

This clonotype showed up just once. Its ends do not fully match the called genes, so a read error is possible. This chain's CDR3 is CASSYGSSNQEAQYF. In nucleotides, the CDR3 is TGTGCCAGCAGTTACGGGTCCAGCAACCAAGAGGCCCAGTACTTC. The rearrangement joins TRBV6-5 to TRBJ2-5; D is uncertain. Per the germline V gene, CDR1 is MNHEY and CDR2 is SVGAGI. The CDR3 totals 15 residues.

This clonotype was observed a handful of times. The chain uses TRBV24-1 and TRBJ2-2; D unclear. CDR1 is KGHDR, CDR2 SFDVKD, per germline. The CDR3 is 13 amino acids. Trimming took off 0 bases at V and 8 bases at J, with 6 bases between the two ends. CDR3 protein: CATSDLARGELFF. The CDR3 DNA follows: TGTGCCACCAGTGATTTGGCCCGGGGGGAGCTGTTTTTT.

This clonotype appeared many times. V usage is TRBV10-2 and J usage is TRBJ2-7; D gene uncertain. V lost 11 bases and J lost 3, with 5 bases in between. This CDR3 has 9 residues. CDR1 is WSHSY, CDR2 SAAADI, per germline. CDR3 protein: CADFYEQYF. In nucleotides, the CDR3 is TGCGCCGACTTCTACGAGCAGTACTTC.

In this sample, this clonotype turned up many times. The chain combines TRBV5-6 with TRBJ2-3; 14 bases are shared with TRBD2. The CDR3 contains 16 residues. Germline loops: CDR1 SGHDT, CDR2 YYEEEE. Losses at the gene ends were 3 bases for V and 6 bases for J; bases not matched to a gene: 6. As DNA, the CDR3 is TGTGCCAGCAGCTCAAGAAGGACTAGCGGGAGGGATACGCAGTATTTT. It encodes CASSSRRTSGRDTQYF.

This clonotype was picked up many times. The chain has TRBV29-1 and TRBJ2-1; TRBD2 is a possible D gene (7 bases). The germline V gene encodes CDR1 SQVTM and CDR2 ANQGSEA. V was trimmed by 1 base and J by 6 bases, leaving 16 bases between them. The CDR3 runs 15 residues. The CDR3 reads CSVEGVGGPGNEQFF. The CDR3 DNA reads as TGCAGCGTTGAAGGGGTGGGGGGGCCTGGCAATGAGCAGTTCTTC.

Many counts were recorded for this clonotype. V gene TRBV20-1 combines with J gene TRBJ2-2; 11 positions match TRBD2. The CDR3 is made up of 14 amino acids. V lost 3 bases to trimming and J lost 7 bases; unmatched junction nucleotides: 4. Germline assignment: CDR1 DFQATT and CDR2 SNEGSKA (reference sequence). CDR3 loop: CSASSGGAFGELFF. Here the CDR3 DNA reads TGCAGTGCTAGTAGCGGGGGGGCCTTCGGGGAGCTGTTTTTT.

This clonotype showed up many times. The chain employs TRBV5-1 and TRBJ2-1; D not resolved. V shed 1 base and J shed 9 bases, with 11 bases lying between them. Germline V gene sequence: CDR1 SGHRS, CDR2 YFSETQ. This CDR3 region has 13 residues. The CDR3 loop reads CASSLRSDLEQFF. CDR3 DNA: TGCGCCAGCAGCTTGAGGTCGGACCTTGAGCAGTTCTTC.

This clonotype has a count of ten or more. The chain employs TRBV9 and TRBJ2-2, with D uncertain. Trimming removed 3 bases at V and 0 bases at J, with 9 bases between. The CDR3 totals 15 residues. Germline-derived CDR1 and CDR2 are SGDLS and YYNGEE. CDR3 coding DNA: TGTGCCAGCAGCGGCCTCTGGGCGAACACCGGGGAGCTGTTTTTT. Residues: CASSGLWANTGELFF. The variable domain in full, with the rest retrieved from reference TRBV9 and TRBJ2-2, is DSGVTQTPKHLITATGQRVTLRCSPRSGDLSVYWYQQSLDQGLQFLIQYYNGEERAKGNILERFSAQQFPDLHSELNLSSLELGDSALYFCASSGLWANTGELFFGEGSRLTVL.

This clonotype has a count of ten or more. The chain recombines TRBV9 with TRBJ2-5; TRBD2 is a possible D gene (6 bases). CDR3 size: 13 residues. Germline V gene sequence: CDR1 SGDLS, CDR2 YYNGEE. The V and J ends lost 4 bases and 1 base respectively, with 8 bases between them. The CDR3 DNA reads as TGTGCCAGCAGCCGGGACTTCCAAGAGACCCAGTACTTC. Encoded protein: CASSRDFQETQYF.

This chain links TRBV5-1 with TRBJ1-2, with 7 bases identical to TRBD1. The CDR3 consists of 14 residues. Germline V gene lookup returns CDR1 SGHRS and CDR2 YFSETQ. With 3 bases clipped from V and 7 bases from J, the junction kept 9 bases outside the gene matches. The DNA for the CDR3 is TGCGCCAGCAGCTCCCGAGGGGGCCAGGTTGGCTACACCTTC. Its protein is CASSSRGGQVGYTF.

The genes are TRBV20-1 and TRBJ2-5; 8 bases agree with TRBD2. V was clipped by 6 bases and J by 0 bases; unmatched bases: 12. CDR1 DFQATT and CDR2 SNEGSKA come from the germline V gene (reference sequence). The CDR3 sequence is 16 residues long. The CDR3 spells CSAPPLLAGYQETQYF. Here the CDR3 DNA reads TGCAGTGCCCCGCCCCTCTTAGCGGGGTACCAAGAGACCCAGTACTTC.

This chain uses TRBV10-1 with TRBJ2-5, with D perhaps TRBD1 (9 bases). The CDR3 runs 17 residues. The V end lost 0 bases, the J end lost 5 bases, and 19 bases lay between the germline ends. From germline, CDR1 is WNHNN and CDR2 SYGVQD (reference sequence). The DNA of the CDR3 is TGCGCCAGCAGTGAGTCGGCCGGGACAGGGACTAGGGAGACCCAGTACTTC. Protein sequence: CASSESAGTGTRETQYF.

The chain uses TRBV3-1 and TRBJ2-7; no clear D gene. Per the germline V gene, CDR1 is LGHDT and CDR2 is YNNKEL (reference sequence). The CDR3 covers 12 residues. The V end lost 1 base, the J end lost 4 bases, and 5 bases lay between the germline ends. For the CDR3, the DNA is TGTGCCAGCAGCCAAGGGGGTTACGAGCAGTACTTC. This translates into CASSQGGYEQYF.

This clonotype appeared many times. The chain joins TRBV27 to TRBJ2-3, with TRBD2 matching 14 bases. Germline values: CDR1 MNHEY, CDR2 SMNVEV (reference sequence). This CDR3 comprises 18 residues. The junction had 8 bases not matched to a gene; V was cut back by 5 bases and J by 1 base. The CDR3 spells CASSQGTSGSGRTDTQYF. DNA for the CDR3: TGTGCCAGCAGTCAAGGGACTAGCGGGAGTGGCCGCACAGATACGCAGTATTTT.

This clonotype was seen at least ten times. The chain employs TRBV9 and TRBJ2-1; no definite D call. Germline CDR1 is SGDLS and CDR2 is YYNGEE. V dropped 4 bases and J dropped 2 bases, with 10 bases sitting between them. The CDR3 runs 14 residues. CDR3 DNA sequence: TGTGCCAGCAGCCCTACCTCAACCTACAATGAGCAGTTCTTC. It encodes CASSPTSTYNEQFF.

This clonotype appeared once. One base away lies a much larger clone, so this may be a sequencing read error. The chain uses TRBV20-1 and TRBJ2-1; TRBD2 matches 8 bases. There are 15 residues in the CDR3. Trimming at V came to 4 bases and at J to 6 bases, leaving 11 bases not matched to a gene. CDR1 DFQATT and CDR2 SNEGSKA come from the germline V gene (reference sequence). The CDR3 spells CSATGLAGMTNEQFF. CDR3 sequence (DNA): TGCAGTGCTACAGGGTTAGCGGGGATGACCAATGAGCAGTTCTTC.

This clonotype occurred many times. The rearrangement links TRBV29-1 to TRBJ2-7, with TRBD1 matching over 9 bases. J gave up 5 bases and V 5 bases, and 7 bases lay outside the gene matches. CDR3 length: 13 amino acids. From germline, CDR1 is SQVTM and CDR2 ANQGSEA. The CDR3 coding sequence is TGCAGCGTTCCAGGGACAGGGTCCCACGAGCAGTACTTC. This encodes CSVPGTGSHEQYF.

The V call is TRBV4-3, the J call TRBJ2-3, with D perhaps matching TRBD1 (5 bases). This CDR3 is 17 amino acids long. Germline CDR1 is LGHNA and CDR2 is YSLEER. The V end was cut by 0 bases, the J end by 4 bases, with 17 bases between. This chain's CDR3 is CASSQDQDRGTADTQYF. CDR3 coding DNA: TGCGCCAGCAGCCAAGATCAGGATAGGGGTACAGCAGATACGCAGTATTTT.

This clonotype appeared many times. The chain couples TRBV20-1 to TRBJ1-2, with no clear D. In germline, CDR1 is DFQATT, CDR2 SNEGSKA (reference sequence). The CDR3 spans 12 residues. V lost 6 bases and J 4 bases, leaving 12 bases between the germline ends. The CDR3 reads CSASSHGYGYTF. Here the CDR3 DNA reads TGCAGTGCCAGTAGTCACGGCTATGGCTACACCTTC.

This chain links TRBV12-3 or TRBV12-4 with TRBJ2-5; 8 nucleotides agree with TRBD2. V lost 1 base, J lost 5 bases, and 12 bases stayed unmatched. The CDR3 spans 17 residues. As DNA, the CDR3 is TGTGCCAGCAGTTTAGTCCCACTAGCGGCCCCGGGGGAGACCCAGTACTTC. It specifies CASSLVPLAAPGETQYF.

There are many counts of this clonotype. The rearrangement uses TRBV12-3 or TRBV12-4 and TRBJ2-2, with TRBD2 matching over 7 bases. This CDR3 comprises 16 residues. Losses at the gene ends were 7 bases for V and 2 bases for J; bases not matched to a gene: 10. The CDR3 sequence: CASNPPLAVNTGELFF. In nucleotides, the CDR3 is TGTGCCAGCAACCCACCGCTAGCGGTAAACACCGGGGAGCTGTTTTTT.

This clonotype was counted a few times. The chain joins TRBV7-9 to TRBJ2-1, with 7 bases fitting TRBD1. After removal of 3 bases from V and 3 bases from J, the junction contained 8 bases not matched to a gene. The germline CDR1 and CDR2 sequences are SEHNR and FQNEAQ (reference sequence). The CDR3 runs to 16 residues. The CDR3 spells CASSFPGGRGYNEQFF. In DNA form, the CDR3 reads TGTGCCAGCAGCTTCCCAGGGGGACGAGGCTACAATGAGCAGTTCTTC.